This T cell receptor (beta chain) appears in the sequencing data of a study of cytomegalovirus exposure and HLA in healthy donors. Study overall: Earlier results showed roughly 120 million unique TCR beta sequences derived from about 179 million T cells. Broader study findings: Analyzed later, most CMV-associated TCR beta chains appeared HLA-restricted. CMV serostatus was the sole immune exposure information available. The productive fraction for most TCR beta V segments was about 87% or about 30% in an earlier analysis.

The PCR ran on 60 Vbeta and 13 Jbeta primers. Here immunoSEQ multiplex PCR was the method, and the copy in TCRdb shows in-frame clones only, minus some. The repertoire holds approximately 120,000 clones, around 78% seen once, with more than 1.5% in the top ten. V lost 0 bases, J lost 4 bases, and 10 bases lay in between. Germline V CDR1 and CDR2: SGHNT, YYREEE (reference sequence). This CDR3 has 14 amino acids. On this clone: Antigen unknown. This sample includes further DNA sequences coding for the same CDR3.

V usage is TRBV5-4 and J usage is TRBJ1-1; the D is unclear. This clonotype was sampled from a man over 45 in good health and CMV-seronegative. Sample: PBMCs. CDR3 in DNA: TGTGCCAGCAGCTTGGGACACCCCACCACTGAAGCTTTCTTT. This sequence encodes CASSLGHPTTEAFF.